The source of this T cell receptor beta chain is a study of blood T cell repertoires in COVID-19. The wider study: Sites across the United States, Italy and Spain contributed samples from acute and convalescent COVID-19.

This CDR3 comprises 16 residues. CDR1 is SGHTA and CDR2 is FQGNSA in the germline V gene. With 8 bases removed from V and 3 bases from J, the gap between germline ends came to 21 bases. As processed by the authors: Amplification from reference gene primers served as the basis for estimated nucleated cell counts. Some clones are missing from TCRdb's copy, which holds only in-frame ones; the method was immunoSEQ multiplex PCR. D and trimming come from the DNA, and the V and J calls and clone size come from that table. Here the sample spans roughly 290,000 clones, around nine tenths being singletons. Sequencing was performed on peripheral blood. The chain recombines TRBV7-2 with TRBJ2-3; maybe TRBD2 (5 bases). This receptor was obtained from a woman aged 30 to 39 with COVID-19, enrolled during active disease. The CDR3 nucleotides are TGTGCCAGCGGCAATGGAAGATCGGGGAGAACAGATACGCAGTATTTT. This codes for CASGNGRSGRTDTQYF.